The 5 T cell receptor beta chains below all came from one sample that was sequenced in a study of cytomegalovirus exposure and HLA in healthy donors. PCR was performed using 60 Vbeta and 13 Jbeta primers. The assay was immunoSEQ multiplex PCR, and TCRdb's table has in-frame clones only and misses some. The table includes about 180,000 clones, 84% detected once. Material: PBMCs. These receptors were obtained from a boy younger than 10 in good health and CMV-seronegative.

This chain connects TRBV4-1 to TRBJ2-7, with D possibly TRBD1 on 6 matching bases. CDR3 size: 14 residues. CDR1 MGHRA and CDR2 YSYEKL come from the germline V gene. Trimming took 1 base from V and 2 from J, leaving 9 bases between them. CDR3 bases: TGCGCCAGCAGCCAAGCAGACAGGCCCTACGAGCAGTACTTC. Its translation is CASSQADRPYEQYF.

The genes are TRBV7-2 and TRBJ2-5; D remains unclear. Trimming took 2 bases from V and 5 from J, leaving 12 bases between them. Germline V gene sequence: CDR1 SGHTA, CDR2 FQGNSA. The length of the CDR3 is 14 residues. The CDR3 here is CASSLWAARETQYF. CDR3 sequence (DNA): TGTGCCAGCAGCTTATGGGCAGCCCGGGAGACCCAGTACTTC. The whole variable domain, filled in from reference TRBV7-2 and TRBJ2-5, reads GAGVSQSPSNKVTEKGKDVELRCDPISGHTALYWYRQSLGQGLEFLIYFQGNSAPDKSGLPSDRFSAERTGGSVSTLTIQRTQQEDSAVYLCASSLWAARETQYFGPGTRLLVL.

The CDR3, as DNA: TGTGCCACCAGCAGAGGGGGGGGGTTTGACGAGCAGTACTTC. It specifies CATSRGGGFDEQYF. The genes are TRBV15 and TRBJ2-7, with 7 bases that match TRBD2. Germline trimming cut 1 base from V and 5 bases from J; bases unmatched to any gene: 5. The CDR3 loop spans 14 amino acids. CDR1 is LNHNV, CDR2 YYDKDF, per germline (reference sequence).

The chain carries TRBV6-6 and TRBJ2-5, with D hard to call. The CDR3 runs 12 residues. Germline V gene sequence: CDR1 MNHNY, CDR2 SVGAGI (reference sequence). Trimming removed 5 bases at V and 1 base at J, with 5 bases between. The DNA for the CDR3 is TGTGCCAGCAGTGTTAGCCAAGAGACCCAGTACTTC. It encodes CASSVSQETQYF.

This chain joins TRBV6-6 and TRBJ1-1; 9 nucleotides agree with TRBD1. This CDR3 is 15 amino acids long. CDR1 and CDR2 from the germline V gene are MNHNY and SVGAGI (reference sequence). J lost 12 bases, V lost 0 bases, and 11 bases had no gene match. Here the CDR3 reads CASSYSTGGRGKTFF. The CDR3 region has the DNA TGTGCCAGCAGTTACTCGACAGGGGGTCGGGGGAAAACTTTCTTT.